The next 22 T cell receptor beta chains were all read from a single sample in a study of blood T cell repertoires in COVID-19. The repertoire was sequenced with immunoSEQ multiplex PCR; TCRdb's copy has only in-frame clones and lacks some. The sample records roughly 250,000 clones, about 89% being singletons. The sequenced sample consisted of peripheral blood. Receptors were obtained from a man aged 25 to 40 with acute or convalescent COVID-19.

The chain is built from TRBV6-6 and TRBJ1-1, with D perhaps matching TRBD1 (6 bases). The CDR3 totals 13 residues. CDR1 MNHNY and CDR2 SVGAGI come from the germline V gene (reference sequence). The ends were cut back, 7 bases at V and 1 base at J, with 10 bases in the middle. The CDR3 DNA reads TGTGCCAGCATTACAGGGAGGAACACTGAAGCTTTCTTT. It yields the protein CASITGRNTEAFF.

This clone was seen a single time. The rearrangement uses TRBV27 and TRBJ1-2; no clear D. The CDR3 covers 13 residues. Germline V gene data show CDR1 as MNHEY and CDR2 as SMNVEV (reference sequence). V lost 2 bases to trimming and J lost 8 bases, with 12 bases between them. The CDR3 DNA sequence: TGTGCCAGCAGTTTAAGCCCCTCGGAGGGCTACACCTTC. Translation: CASSLSPSEGYTF.

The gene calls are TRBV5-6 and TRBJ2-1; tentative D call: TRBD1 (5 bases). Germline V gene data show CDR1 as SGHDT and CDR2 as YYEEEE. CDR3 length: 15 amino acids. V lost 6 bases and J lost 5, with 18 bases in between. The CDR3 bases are TGTGCCAGCACCGTGGCCCAGGGCCTCCACAATGAGCAGTTCTTC. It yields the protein CASTVAQGLHNEQFF.

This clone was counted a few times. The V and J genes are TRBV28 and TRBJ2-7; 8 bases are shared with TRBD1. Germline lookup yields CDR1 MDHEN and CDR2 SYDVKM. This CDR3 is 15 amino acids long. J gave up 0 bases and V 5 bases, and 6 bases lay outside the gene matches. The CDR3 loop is CASSRQGLPSYEQYF. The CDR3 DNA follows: TGTGCCAGCAGTAGACAGGGGCTACCCTCCTACGAGCAGTACTTC. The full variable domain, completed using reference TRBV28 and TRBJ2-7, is DVKVTQSSRYLVKRTGEKVFLECVQDMDHENMFWYRQDPGLGLRLIYFSYDVKMKEKGDIPEGYSVSREKKERFSLILESASTNQTSMYLCASSRQGLPSYEQYFGPGTRLTVT.

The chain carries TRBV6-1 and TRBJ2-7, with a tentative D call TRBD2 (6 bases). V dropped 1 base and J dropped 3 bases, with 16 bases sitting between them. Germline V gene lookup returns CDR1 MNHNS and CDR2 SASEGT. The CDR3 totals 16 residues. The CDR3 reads CASSEVVLSGRYEQYF. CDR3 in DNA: TGTGCCAGCAGTGAAGTTGTTCTTAGCGGACGCTACGAGCAGTACTTC.

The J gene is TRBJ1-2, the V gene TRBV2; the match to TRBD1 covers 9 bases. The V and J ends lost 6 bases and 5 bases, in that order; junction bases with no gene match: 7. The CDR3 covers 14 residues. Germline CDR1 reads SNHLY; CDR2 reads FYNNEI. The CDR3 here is CASRQGARDYGYTF. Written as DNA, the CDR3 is TGTGCCAGCAGACAGGGGGCGAGGGATTATGGCTACACCTTC.

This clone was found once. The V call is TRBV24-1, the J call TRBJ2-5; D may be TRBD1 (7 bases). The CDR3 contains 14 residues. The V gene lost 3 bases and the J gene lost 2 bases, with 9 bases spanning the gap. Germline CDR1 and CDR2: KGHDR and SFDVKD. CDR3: CATSDAGQQETQYF. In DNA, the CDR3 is TGTGCCACCAGTGATGCGGGACAGCAAGAGACCCAGTACTTC.

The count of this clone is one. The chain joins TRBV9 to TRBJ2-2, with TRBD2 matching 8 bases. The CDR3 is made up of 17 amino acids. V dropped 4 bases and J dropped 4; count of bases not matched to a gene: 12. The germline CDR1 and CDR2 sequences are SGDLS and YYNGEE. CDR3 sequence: CASSSPRAGGRTGELFF. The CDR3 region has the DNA TGTGCCAGCAGCTCCCCGCGGGCGGGGGGCCGCACCGGGGAGCTGTTTTTT.

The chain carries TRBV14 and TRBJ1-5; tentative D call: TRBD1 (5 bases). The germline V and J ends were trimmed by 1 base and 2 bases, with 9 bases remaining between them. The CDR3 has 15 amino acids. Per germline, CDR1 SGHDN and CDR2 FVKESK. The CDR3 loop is CASSQAVGGNQPQHF. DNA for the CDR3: TGTGCCAGCAGCCAAGCTGTAGGGGGCAATCAGCCCCAGCATTTT.

CDR3 DNA: TGTGCCAGCAGTGAAGAGAGACAGGCTAATGAAAAACTGTTTTTT. It encodes CASSEERQANEKLFF. This chain connects TRBV2 to TRBJ1-4, with a possible D match to TRBD1 (6 bases). Germline V CDR1 and CDR2: SNHLY, FYNNEI. With 1 base removed from V and 3 bases from J, the gap between germline ends came to 9 bases. The CDR3 is 15 residues long.

The CDR3: CASSWAGVGEKLFF. The DNA for the CDR3 is TGTGCCAGCAGCTGGGCGGGGGTCGGCGAAAAACTGTTTTTT. V usage is TRBV7-2 and J usage is TRBJ1-4; perhaps TRBD1 as D (5 bases). Germline V CDR1 and CDR2: SGHTA, FQGNSA. The CDR3 totals 14 residues. V lost 4 bases and J 8 bases, leaving 14 bases between the germline ends.

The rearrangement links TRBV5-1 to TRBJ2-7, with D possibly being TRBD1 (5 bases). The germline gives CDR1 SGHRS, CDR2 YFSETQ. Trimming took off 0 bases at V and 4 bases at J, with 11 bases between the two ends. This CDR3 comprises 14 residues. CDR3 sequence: CASSLEQVAYEQYF. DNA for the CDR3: TGCGCCAGCAGCTTGGAACAGGTAGCTTACGAGCAGTACTTC.

The CDR3 nucleotides are TGCGCCAGCAGCTCACAGGGGGCAGACGCTGAAGCTTTCTTT. This sequence encodes CASSSQGADAEAFF. The V call is TRBV5-1, the J call TRBJ1-1; TRBD1 matches at 9 bases. The CDR3 loop spans 14 amino acids. From germline, CDR1 is SGHRS and CDR2 YFSETQ. Trimming took 3 bases from V and 6 from J; bases not matched to a gene: 6.

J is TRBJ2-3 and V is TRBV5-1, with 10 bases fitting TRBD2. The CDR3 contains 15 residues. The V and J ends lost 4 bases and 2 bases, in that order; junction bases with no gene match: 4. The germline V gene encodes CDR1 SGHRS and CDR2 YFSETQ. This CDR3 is CASSPLAGDTDTQYF. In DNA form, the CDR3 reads TGCGCCAGCAGCCCTCTAGCGGGGGACACAGATACGCAGTATTTT.

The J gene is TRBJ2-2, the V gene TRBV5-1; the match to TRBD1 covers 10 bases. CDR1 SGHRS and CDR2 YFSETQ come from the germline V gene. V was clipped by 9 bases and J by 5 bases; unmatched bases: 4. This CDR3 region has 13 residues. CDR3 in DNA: TGCGCCACCGGACAGGGGGGAACCGGGGAGCTGTTTTTT. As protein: CATGQGGTGELFF.

CDR3 nucleotides: TGTGCCAGCAGTTCACCGGGACAGGGCGACGTCGAGCAGTACTTC. Translation: CASSSPGQGDVEQYF. The chain links TRBV27 to TRBJ2-7; 9 nucleotides line up with TRBD1. The germline CDR1 and CDR2 sequences are MNHEY and SMNVEV (reference sequence). V lost 4 bases, J lost 6 bases, and 10 bases stayed unmatched. The CDR3 consists of 15 residues.

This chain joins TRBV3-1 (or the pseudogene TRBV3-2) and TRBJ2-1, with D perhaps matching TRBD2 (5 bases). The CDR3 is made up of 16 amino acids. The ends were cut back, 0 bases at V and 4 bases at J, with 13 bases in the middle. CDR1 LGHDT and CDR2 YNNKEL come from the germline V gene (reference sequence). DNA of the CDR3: TGTGCCAGCAGCCAAGATCCAGCGGCCGATTACAATGAGCAGTTCTTC. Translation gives CASSQDPAADYNEQFF.

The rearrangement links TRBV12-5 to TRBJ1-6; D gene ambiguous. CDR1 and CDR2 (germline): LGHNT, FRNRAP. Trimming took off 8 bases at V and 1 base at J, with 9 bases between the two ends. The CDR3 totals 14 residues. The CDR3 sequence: CASSGGSYNSPLHF. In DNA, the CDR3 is TGTGCTAGTTCGGGTGGGTCCTATAATTCACCCCTCCACTTT.

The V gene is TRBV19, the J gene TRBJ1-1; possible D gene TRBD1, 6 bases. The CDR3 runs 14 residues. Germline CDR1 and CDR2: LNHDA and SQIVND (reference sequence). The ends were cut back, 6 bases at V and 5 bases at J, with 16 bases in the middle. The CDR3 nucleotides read TGTGCCAGTAGAAGTACAGGGTGGAGAACTGAAGCTTTCTTT. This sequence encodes CASRSTGWRTEAFF.

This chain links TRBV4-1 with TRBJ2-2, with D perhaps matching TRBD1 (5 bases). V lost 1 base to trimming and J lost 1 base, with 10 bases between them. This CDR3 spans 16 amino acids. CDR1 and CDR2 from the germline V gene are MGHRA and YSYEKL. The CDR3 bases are TGCGCCAGCAGCCAAGGAAGGGGCGGGAACACCGGGGAGCTGTTTTTT. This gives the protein CASSQGRGGNTGELFF.

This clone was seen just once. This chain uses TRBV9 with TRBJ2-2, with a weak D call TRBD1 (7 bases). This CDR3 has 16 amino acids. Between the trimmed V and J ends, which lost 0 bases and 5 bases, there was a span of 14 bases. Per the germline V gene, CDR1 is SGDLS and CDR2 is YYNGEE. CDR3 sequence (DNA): TGTGCCAGCAGCGTAGACCCAGGGGGGAGTACCGGGGAGCTGTTTTTT. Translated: CASSVDPGGSTGELFF.

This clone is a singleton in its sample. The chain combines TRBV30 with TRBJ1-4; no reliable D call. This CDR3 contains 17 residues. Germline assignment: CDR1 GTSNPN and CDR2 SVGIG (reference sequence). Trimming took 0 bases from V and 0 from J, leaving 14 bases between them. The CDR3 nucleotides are TGTGCCTGGAGTGTACCACTTTCCGGGGCAACTAATGAAAAACTGTTTTTT. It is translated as CAWSVPLSGATNEKLFF.